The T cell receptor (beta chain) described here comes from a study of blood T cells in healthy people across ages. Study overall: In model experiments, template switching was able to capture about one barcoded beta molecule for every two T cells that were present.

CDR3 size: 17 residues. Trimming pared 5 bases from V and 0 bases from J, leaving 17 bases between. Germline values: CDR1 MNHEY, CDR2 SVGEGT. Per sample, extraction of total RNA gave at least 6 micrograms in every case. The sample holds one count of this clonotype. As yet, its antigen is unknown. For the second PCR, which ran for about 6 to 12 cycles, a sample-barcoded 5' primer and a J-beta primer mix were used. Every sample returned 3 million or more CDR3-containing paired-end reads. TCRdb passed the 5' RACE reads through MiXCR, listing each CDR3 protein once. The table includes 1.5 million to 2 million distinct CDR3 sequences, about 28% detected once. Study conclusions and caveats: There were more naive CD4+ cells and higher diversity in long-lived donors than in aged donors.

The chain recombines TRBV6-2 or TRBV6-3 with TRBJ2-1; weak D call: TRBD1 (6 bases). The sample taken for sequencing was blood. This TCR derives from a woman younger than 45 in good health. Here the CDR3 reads CASSRDTPWGSYNEQFF. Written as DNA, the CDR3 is TGTGCCAGCAGTCGGGACACCCCGTGGGGCTCCTACAATGAGCAGTTCTTC.